This TCR beta chain was documented in a study of cytomegalovirus exposure and HLA in healthy donors. The PCR employed 60 Vbeta primers together with 13 Jbeta primers. Produced via immunoSEQ multiplex PCR; TCRdb's table is partial and in-frame only. The repertoire holds about 190,000 clones, around 87% seen once, with about 1.1% in the top ten. Germline loops: CDR1 MNHEY, CDR2 SMNVEV (reference sequence). The CDR3 is 17 amino acids. Trimming pared 1 base from V and 5 bases from J, leaving 15 bases between. Details on this clone: Its antigen is currently unknown.

General study results and limits: Other equally common chains were less clonally expanded than HLA-associated TCR beta chains, a later analysis showed. Reports indicate that TCR beta sequences accurately predicted the HLA-A and HLA-B alleles of most subjects. The productive fraction for most TCR beta V segments was about 87% or about 30% in an earlier analysis.

The sequenced sample was PBMCs. The chain carries TRBV27 and TRBJ1-6; a weak D match, TRBD1 (5 bases). The receptor was derived from a boy aged 2-9 years in good health and CMV-seronegative. The CDR3 sequence is CASSLYFDGADNSPLHF. The CDR3 coding sequence is TGTGCCAGCAGTTTATACTTTGATGGGGCGGATAATTCACCCCTCCACTTT.